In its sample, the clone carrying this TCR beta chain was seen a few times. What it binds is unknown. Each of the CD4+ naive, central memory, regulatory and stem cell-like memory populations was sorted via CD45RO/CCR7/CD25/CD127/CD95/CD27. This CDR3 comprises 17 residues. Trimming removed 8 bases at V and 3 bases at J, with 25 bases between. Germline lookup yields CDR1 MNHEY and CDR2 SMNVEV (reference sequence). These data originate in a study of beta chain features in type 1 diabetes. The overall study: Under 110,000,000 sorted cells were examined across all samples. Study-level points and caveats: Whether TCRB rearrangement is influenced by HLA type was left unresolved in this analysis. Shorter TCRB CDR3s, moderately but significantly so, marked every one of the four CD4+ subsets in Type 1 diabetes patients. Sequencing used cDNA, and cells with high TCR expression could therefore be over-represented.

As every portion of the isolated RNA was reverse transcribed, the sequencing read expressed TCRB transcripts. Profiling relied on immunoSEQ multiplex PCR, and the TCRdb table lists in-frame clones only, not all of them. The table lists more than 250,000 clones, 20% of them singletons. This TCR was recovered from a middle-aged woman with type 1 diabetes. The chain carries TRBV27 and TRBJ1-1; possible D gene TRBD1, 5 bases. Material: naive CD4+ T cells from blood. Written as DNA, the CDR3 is TGTGCCAGCGGCTCTGGGGCAGGGAACATTCTTTACACTGAAGCTTTCTTT. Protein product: CASGSGAGNILYTEAFF.